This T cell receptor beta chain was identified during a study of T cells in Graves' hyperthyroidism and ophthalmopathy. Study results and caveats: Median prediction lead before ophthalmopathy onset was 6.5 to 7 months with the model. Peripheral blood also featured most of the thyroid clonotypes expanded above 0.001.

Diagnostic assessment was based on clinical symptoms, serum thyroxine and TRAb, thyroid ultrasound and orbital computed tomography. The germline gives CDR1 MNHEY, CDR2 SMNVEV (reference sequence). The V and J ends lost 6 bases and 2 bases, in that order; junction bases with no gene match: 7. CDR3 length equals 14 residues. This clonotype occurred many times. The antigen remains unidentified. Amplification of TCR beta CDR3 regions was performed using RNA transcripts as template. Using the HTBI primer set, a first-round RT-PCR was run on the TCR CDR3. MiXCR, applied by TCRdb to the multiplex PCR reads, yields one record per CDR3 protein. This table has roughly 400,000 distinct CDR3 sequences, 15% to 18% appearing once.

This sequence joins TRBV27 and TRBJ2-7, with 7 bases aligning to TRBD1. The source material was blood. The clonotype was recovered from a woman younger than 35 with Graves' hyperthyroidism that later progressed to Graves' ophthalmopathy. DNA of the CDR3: TGTGCCAGCAGAAAGGGGGCGTTAACCTACGAGCAGTACTTC. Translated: CASRKGALTYEQYF.